This TCR beta chain was found in a study of blood T cell repertoires in COVID-19 (dated by TCRdb to 2018 to 2020). About the investigation overall: Collaborator samples came from the United States, Italy and Spain and covered acute and convalescent phases of COVID-19. The material from the prospective study consisted of cDNA or gDNA derived from T cells, B-cell-depleted T cells, or PBMCs. The dataset comprised deeply sampled blood TCRbeta repertoires from subjects exposed to, actively infected with, or recovered from COVID-19. A freely available public database, intended as a resource for researchers studying the immune response to SARS-CoV-2, is where the repertoires were released. The samples were drawn from two sources: the first 160 participants of the ongoing ImmuneRACE study, and 1,000 to 1,500 subjects contributed by 6 global collaborators. Nearly every sample came with metadata listing a de-identified subject ID, COVID-19 status, age in years and sex. Where available, HLA class I and class II types were obtained from metadata supplied by the sample provider rather than from assay-based typing. General study outcomes and caveats: The quantity of clinical and demographic metadata differed by source and by participant and was supplied without curation.

Clipping removes 4 bases from V and 6 bases from J, with 8 as the unmatched junction base count. Looking up the germline V gene (reference sequence) yields CDR1 SGHKS and CDR2 YYEKEE. The CDR3 spans 15 residues, from the cysteine through the phenylalanine. Only CDR3 DNA remains: 45 bases, in frame from the first base. In Seattle, one collaborating source enrolled patients while the infection was active and tracked those patients longitudinally over the course of disease. Whole blood was collected in K2EDTA tubes by collaborating institutions according to the institutions' own protocols. Collaborator samples were shipped for TCRbeta analysis as frozen whole blood, isolated PBMCs, or DNA extracted from either sample type. TCRbeta CDR3 regions were amplified from genomic DNA by means of the immunoSEQ Assay, a bias-controlled multiplex PCR. From the authors' description of their analysis: Nucleated cell counts per sample were estimated from amplification of reference gene primers within the assay. To quantify the absolute abundance of each unique TCRbeta CDR3 rearrangement, sequence reads were collapsed and filtered. Productive Simpson clonality was computed per sample as the square root of Simpson's diversity index over productive rearrangements. In TCRdb, the immuneACCESS table is reduced to in-frame sequences with V and J assigned. These tables do not hold every clone; where another copy was compared, an unresolved V gene accounts for under half, and the others remain unexplained. V, J and clone size were drawn from that table, and D and trimming were deduced from the DNA. The sample table lists 220,000 or so clones, about 86% of them with a count of one. The ten most abundant clones make up about 10% of the sample.

In the case of this clone: Its antigen is not yet known. Per-nucleotide qualities are absent, and no much larger clonotype sits a single base away.

The sample taken for sequencing was peripheral blood. The sequence was obtained from a woman between 45 and 60 years old with COVID-19, enrolled during active disease. The receptor chain draws on TRBV5-5 and TRBJ1-2, and 11 junctional nucleotides match TRBD1. The CDR3 is CASSGQGAQMDGYTF. The DNA sequence follows: TGTGCCAGCAGCGGACAGGGGGCGCAGATGGATGGCTACACCTTC.